This TCR beta chain was sequenced for a study of radiotherapy plus CTLA-4 blockade in lung cancer. With ipilimumab providing CTLA-4 blockade, focal radiation was administered to patients who had chemo-refractory metastatic non-small-cell lung cancer. Data came from immunoSEQ multiplex PCR; TCRdb stores just in-frame clones and leaves some out. Among roughly 69,000 clones listed, approximately 76% were seen once. CDR1 is MNHEY, CDR2 SVGAGI, per germline. V lost 0 bases and J 10 bases, leaving 12 bases between the germline ends. The CDR3 extends over 14 amino acids. This receptor was obtained from a human donor with non-small cell lung cancer whose response to radiotherapy plus ipilimumab could not be evaluated. Some clones in this sample may be carry-over from other donors' samples. The material was peripheral blood, obtained from a patient treated with radiotherapy plus ipilimumab. The chain combines TRBV6-5 with TRBJ1-4; D gene unclear. This CDR3 is CASSYSASRGKLFF. The CDR3 DNA reads as TGTGCCAGCAGTTACTCGGCATCGAGAGGAAAACTGTTTTTT.